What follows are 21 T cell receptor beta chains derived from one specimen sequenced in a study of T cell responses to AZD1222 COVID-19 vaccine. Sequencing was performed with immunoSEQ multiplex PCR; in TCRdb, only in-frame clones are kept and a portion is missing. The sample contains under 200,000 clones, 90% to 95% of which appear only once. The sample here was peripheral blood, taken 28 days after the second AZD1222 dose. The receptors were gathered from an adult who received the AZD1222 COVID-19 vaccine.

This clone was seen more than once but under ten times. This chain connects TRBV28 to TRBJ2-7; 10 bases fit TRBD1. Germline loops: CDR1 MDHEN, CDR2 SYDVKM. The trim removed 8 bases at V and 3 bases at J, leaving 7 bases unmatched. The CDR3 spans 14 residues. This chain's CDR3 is CASEGGDRGYEQYF. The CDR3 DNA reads TGTGCCAGCGAGGGGGGGGACAGGGGCTACGAGCAGTACTTC.

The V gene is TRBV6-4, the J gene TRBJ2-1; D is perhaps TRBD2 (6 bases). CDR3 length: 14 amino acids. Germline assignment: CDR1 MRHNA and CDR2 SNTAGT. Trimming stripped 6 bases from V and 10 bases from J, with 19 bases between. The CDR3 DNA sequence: TGTGCCAGCAGCGTGGGGGAGGAGGGAAGCGAGCAGTTCTTC. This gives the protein CASSVGEEGSEQFF.

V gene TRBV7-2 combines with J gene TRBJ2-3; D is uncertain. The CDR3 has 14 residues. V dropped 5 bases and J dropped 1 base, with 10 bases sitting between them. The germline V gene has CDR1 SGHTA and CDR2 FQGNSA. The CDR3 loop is CASSPQPGTDTQYF. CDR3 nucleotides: TGTGCCAGCAGCCCCCAACCTGGCACAGATACGCAGTATTTT.

DNA of the CDR3: TGTGCCAGCAGCCCAAAGCCGACTAGCGATGAGCAGTTCTTC. It specifies CASSPKPTSDEQFF. The chain is built from TRBV7-2 and TRBJ2-1; TRBD2 agrees at 8 bases. Germline V gives CDR1 SGHTA, CDR2 FQGNSA. The CDR3 length is 14 residues. J gave up 8 bases and V 5 bases, and 8 bases lay outside the gene matches.

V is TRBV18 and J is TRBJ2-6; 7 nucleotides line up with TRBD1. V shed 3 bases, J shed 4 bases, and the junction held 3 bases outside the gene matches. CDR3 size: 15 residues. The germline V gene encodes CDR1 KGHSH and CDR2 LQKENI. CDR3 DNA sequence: TGTGCCAGCTCACCTACAGGGGCAGGGGCCAACGTCCTGACTTTC. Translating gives CASSPTGAGANVLTF.

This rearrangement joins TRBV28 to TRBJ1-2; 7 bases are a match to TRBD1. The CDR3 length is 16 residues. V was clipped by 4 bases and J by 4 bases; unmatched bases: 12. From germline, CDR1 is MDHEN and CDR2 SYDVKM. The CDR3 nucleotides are TGTGCCAGCAGTTCCCCTTCCGGGACAGAACCCTATGGCTACACCTTC. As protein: CASSSPSGTEPYGYTF.

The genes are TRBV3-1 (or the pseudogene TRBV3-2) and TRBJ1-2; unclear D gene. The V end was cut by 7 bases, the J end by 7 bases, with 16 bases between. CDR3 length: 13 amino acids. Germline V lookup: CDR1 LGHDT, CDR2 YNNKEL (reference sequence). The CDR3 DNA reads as TGTGCCAGCATGGGTGGTGGGCTCCGTGGCTACACCTTC. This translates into CASMGGGLRGYTF.

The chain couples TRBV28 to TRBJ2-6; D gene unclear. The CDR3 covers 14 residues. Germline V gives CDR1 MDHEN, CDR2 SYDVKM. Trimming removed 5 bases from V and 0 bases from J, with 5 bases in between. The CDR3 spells CASSTDSGANVLTF. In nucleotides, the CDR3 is TGTGCCAGCAGTACAGACTCTGGGGCCAACGTCCTGACTTTC. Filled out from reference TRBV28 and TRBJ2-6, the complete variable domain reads DVKVTQSSRYLVKRTGEKVFLECVQDMDHENMFWYRQDPGLGLRLIYFSYDVKMKEKGDIPEGYSVSREKKERFSLILESASTNQTSMYLCASSTDSGANVLTFGAGSRLTVL.

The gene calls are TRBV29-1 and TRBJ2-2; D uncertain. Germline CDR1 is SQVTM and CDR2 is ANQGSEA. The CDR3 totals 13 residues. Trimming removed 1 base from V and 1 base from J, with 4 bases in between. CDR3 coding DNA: TGCAGCGTTGAAGCTGGGAACACCGGGGAGCTGTTTTTT. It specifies CSVEAGNTGELFF.

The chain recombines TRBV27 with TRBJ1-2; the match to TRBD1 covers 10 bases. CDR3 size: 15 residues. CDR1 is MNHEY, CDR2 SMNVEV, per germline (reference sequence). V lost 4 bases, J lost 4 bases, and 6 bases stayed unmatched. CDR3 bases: TGTGCCAGCAGTTCCGGGACAGGGGAAATCTATGGCTACACCTTC. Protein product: CASSSGTGEIYGYTF.

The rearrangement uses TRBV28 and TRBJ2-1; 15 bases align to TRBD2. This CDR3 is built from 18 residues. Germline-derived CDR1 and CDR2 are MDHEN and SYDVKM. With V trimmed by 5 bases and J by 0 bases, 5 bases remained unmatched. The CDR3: CASSPGLAGGFSYNEQFF. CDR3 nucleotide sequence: TGTGCCAGCAGTCCGGGACTAGCGGGAGGATTCTCCTACAATGAGCAGTTCTTC.

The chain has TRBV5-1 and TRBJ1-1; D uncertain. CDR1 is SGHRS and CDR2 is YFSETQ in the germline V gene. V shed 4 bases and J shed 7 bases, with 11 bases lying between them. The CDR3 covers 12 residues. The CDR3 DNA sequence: TGCGCCAGCAGCGCAGGTGGGGTTGAAGCTTTCTTT. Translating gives CASSAGGVEAFF.

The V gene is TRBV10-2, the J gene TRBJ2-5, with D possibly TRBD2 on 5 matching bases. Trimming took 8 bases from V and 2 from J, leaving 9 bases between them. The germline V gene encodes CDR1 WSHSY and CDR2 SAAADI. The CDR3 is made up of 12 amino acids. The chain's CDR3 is CASRGLQETQYF. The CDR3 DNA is TGCGCCAGCCGTGGACTTCAAGAGACCCAGTACTTC.

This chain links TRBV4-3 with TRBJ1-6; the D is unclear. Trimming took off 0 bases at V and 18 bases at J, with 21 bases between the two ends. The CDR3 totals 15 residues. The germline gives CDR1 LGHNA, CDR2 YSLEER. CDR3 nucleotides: TGCGCCAGCAGCCAAGACTATCCAAACCGTGGACCTTCCCACTTT. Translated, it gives CASSQDYPNRGPSHF.

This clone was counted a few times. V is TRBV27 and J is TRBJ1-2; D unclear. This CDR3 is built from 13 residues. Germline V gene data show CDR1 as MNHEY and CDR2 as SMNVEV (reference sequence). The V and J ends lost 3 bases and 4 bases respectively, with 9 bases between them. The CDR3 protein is CASSLRGIYGYTF. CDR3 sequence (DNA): TGTGCCAGCAGTTTGCGAGGGATCTATGGCTACACCTTC.

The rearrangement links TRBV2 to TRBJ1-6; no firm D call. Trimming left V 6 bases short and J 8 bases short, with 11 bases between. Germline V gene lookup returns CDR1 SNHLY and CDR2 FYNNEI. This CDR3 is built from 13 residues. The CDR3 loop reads CASRGREDSPLHF. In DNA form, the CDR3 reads TGTGCCAGCAGGGGGAGAGAGGATTCACCCCTCCACTTT.

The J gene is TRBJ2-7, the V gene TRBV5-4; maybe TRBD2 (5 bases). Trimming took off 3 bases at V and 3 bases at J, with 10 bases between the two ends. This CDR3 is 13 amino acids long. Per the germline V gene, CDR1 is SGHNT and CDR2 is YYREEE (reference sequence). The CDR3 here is CASSSAGNYEQYF. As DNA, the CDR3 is TGTGCCAGCAGCTCGGCCGGGAACTACGAGCAGTACTTC.

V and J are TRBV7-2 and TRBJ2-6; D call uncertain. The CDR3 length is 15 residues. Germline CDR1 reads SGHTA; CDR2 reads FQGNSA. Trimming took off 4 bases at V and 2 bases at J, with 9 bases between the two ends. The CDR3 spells CASSSLGTGANVLTF. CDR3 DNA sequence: TGTGCCAGCAGCTCCCTTGGAACTGGGGCCAACGTCCTGACTTTC.

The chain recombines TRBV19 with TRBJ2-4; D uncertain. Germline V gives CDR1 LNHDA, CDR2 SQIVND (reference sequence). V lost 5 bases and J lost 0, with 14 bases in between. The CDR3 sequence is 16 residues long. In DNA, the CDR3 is TGTGCCAGTAGTCCCCGGGTGATCCTAGCCAAAAACATTCAGTACTTC. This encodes CASSPRVILAKNIQYF.

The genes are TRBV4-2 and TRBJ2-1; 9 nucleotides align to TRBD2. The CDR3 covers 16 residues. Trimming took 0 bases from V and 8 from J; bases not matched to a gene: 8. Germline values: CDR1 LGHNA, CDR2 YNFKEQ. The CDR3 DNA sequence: TGTGCCAGCAGCCAAGATAAGAGCGGGAGGACGGATGAGCAGTTCTTC. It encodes CASSQDKSGRTDEQFF.

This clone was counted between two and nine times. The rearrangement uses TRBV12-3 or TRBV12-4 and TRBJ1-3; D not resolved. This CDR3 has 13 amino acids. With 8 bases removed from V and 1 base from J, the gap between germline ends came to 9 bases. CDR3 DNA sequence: TGTGCCAGCGCCGTGCAATCTGGAAACACCATATATTTT. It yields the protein CASAVQSGNTIYF.